One and the same sample provided the 23 T cell receptor beta chains below, sequenced in a study of identical twins. TCRdb reprocessed the 5' RACE reads via MiXCR and lists one record per CDR3 protein. The sample holds some 200,000 distinct CDR3 sequences; 7.5% are singletons and the top ten take 1.9%. The sample was also reused in another study, on yellow fever vaccine responses in identical twins.

Sample: memory (CD45RO+) T cells sorted from blood. These TCRs come from a woman under 30 in good health.

The chain combines TRBV30 with TRBJ1-6; no definite D call. The CDR3 consists of 12 residues. Trimming left V 8 bases short and J 8 bases short, with 13 bases between. Germline loops: CDR1 GTSNPN, CDR2 SVGIG (reference sequence). In DNA form, the CDR3 reads TGTGCCGCCGGACGGTGGGATTCACCCCTCCACTTT. Its translation is CAAGRWDSPLHF.

At least ten counts were recorded for this clonotype. The J gene is TRBJ2-2, the V gene TRBV24-1; possible D gene TRBD1, 5 bases. The V end lost 5 bases, the J end lost 1 base, and 10 bases lay between the germline ends. In germline, CDR1 is KGHDR, CDR2 SFDVKD. The CDR3 spans 15 residues. CDR3 protein: CATSAITGNTGELFF. CDR3 sequence (DNA): TGTGCCACCAGTGCCATAACAGGGAACACCGGGGAGCTGTTTTTT.

This clonotype has only a few counts. V is TRBV5-1 and J is TRBJ2-2; no clear D gene. This CDR3 is 14 amino acids long. V lost 2 bases and J 7 bases, leaving 12 bases between the germline ends. The V gene's germline CDR1 is SGHRS and CDR2 YFSETQ. DNA for the CDR3: TGCGCCAGCAGCTTACTTACAGAAAACGGGGAGCTGTTTTTT. It translates to CASSLLTENGELFF.

This clonotype was seen a few times. This chain joins TRBV15 and TRBJ2-1; D not resolved. V dropped 0 bases and J dropped 7 bases, with 10 bases sitting between them. The CDR3 has 14 amino acids. Germline V gives CDR1 LNHNV, CDR2 YYDKDF (reference sequence). CDR3: CATSRDLGLNEQFF. The DNA for the CDR3 is TGTGCCACCAGCAGAGATCTTGGGTTAAATGAGCAGTTCTTC.

This clonotype was found many times. The chain is built from TRBV6-4 and TRBJ2-3, with 12 bases fitting TRBD2. The CDR3 is 16 residues long. V lost 1 base and J lost 5; bases outside the gene matches: 4. In germline, CDR1 is MRHNA, CDR2 SNTAGT. The CDR3 DNA reads TGTGCCAGCAGTGACTTGACTAGCGGGAGTTTAGATACGCAGTATTTT. Encoded protein: CASSDLTSGSLDTQYF.

This clonotype was recorded at least ten times. The chain joins TRBV20-1 to TRBJ1-1; TRBD1 matches 7 bases. Germline V gene sequence: CDR1 DFQATT, CDR2 SNEGSKA (reference sequence). V was pared by 6 bases and J by 0 bases, with 4 bases of the junction left unmatched. The CDR3 is 13 amino acids. CDR3 nucleotides: TGCAGTGCCCCAGGGGGAGTGAACACTGAAGCTTTCTTT. Encoded protein: CSAPGGVNTEAFF.

This clonotype was found many times. V usage is TRBV28 and J usage is TRBJ1-2; D gene ambiguous. CDR1 and CDR2 from the germline V gene are MDHEN and SYDVKM. The CDR3 is made up of 11 amino acids. V was pared by 11 bases and J by 2 bases, with 9 bases between. CDR3 sequence (DNA): TGTGCCTCCGGGCCCAACTATGGCTACACCTTC. It yields the protein CASGPNYGYTF.

This clonotype was seen more than once but under ten times. The CDR3 sequence: CASSSGGHSGANVLTF. DNA of the CDR3: TGCGCCAGCAGCAGCGGGGGACACTCTGGGGCCAACGTCCTGACTTTC. The J gene is TRBJ2-6, the V gene TRBV10-2; 8 nucleotides line up with TRBD2. The germline gives CDR1 WSHSY, CDR2 SAAADI. The CDR3 has 16 residues. J was trimmed by 0 bases and V by 6 bases; bases with no gene match: 4.

This clonotype was counted between two and nine times. V is TRBV7-9 and J is TRBJ1-2, with D tentatively TRBD1 (5 bases). Trimming stripped 5 bases from V and 8 bases from J, with 21 bases between. CDR1 is SEHNR, CDR2 FQNEAQ, per germline (reference sequence). The length of the CDR3 is 15 residues. The CDR3 is CASSQRQEGAEGYTF. CDR3 DNA: TGTGCCAGCAGCCAGAGGCAGGAAGGGGCGGAGGGCTACACCTTC.

V and J are TRBV6-5 and TRBJ2-7; 9 bases are a match to TRBD1. Losses at the gene ends were 2 bases for V and 2 bases for J; bases not matched to a gene: 4. Germline CDR1 and CDR2: MNHEY and SVGAGI. This CDR3 is built from 15 residues. The CDR3: CASSYAGQGPYEQYF. DNA for the CDR3: TGTGCCAGCAGTTACGCGGGACAGGGCCCCTACGAGCAGTACTTC.

This clonotype was counted only a few times. The V and J genes are TRBV2 and TRBJ2-2; 9 nucleotides match TRBD1. This CDR3 is built from 14 residues. The germline V gene has CDR1 SNHLY and CDR2 FYNNEI. J was trimmed by 4 bases and V by 9 bases; bases with no gene match: 6. The CDR3 DNA is TGTGCCAGGGGGGGACAGGGCGCCACCGGGGAGCTGTTTTTT. It specifies CARGGQGATGELFF.

CDR3 bases: TGTGCCAGCAGACCTACAGGGACGGGTGGCTACACCTTC. Encoded protein: CASRPTGTGGYTF. The V gene is TRBV9, the J gene TRBJ1-2, with D possibly TRBD1 on 6 matching bases. The CDR3 is 13 amino acids. Germline-derived CDR1 and CDR2 are SGDLS and YYNGEE. V shed 5 bases and J shed 7 bases, with 15 bases lying between them.

The rearrangement links TRBV6-1 to TRBJ2-7; 8 bases are a match to TRBD2. CDR1 and CDR2 (germline): MNHNS, SASEGT. This CDR3 comprises 14 residues. V was clipped by 9 bases and J by 3 bases; unmatched bases: 10. The CDR3 spells CASTRGGQGYEQYF. As DNA, the CDR3 is TGTGCCAGTACTCGGGGGGGGCAGGGCTACGAGCAGTACTTC.

This CDR3 is CASSLWGTVVANVLTF. The CDR3 DNA reads TGTGCCAGCAGCTTGTGGGGGACAGTGGTCGCCAACGTCCTGACTTTC. The V gene is TRBV5-6, the J gene TRBJ2-6; 7 positions agree with TRBD1. The V segment lost 1 base and the J segment 7 bases; nucleotides outside the gene matches: 8. The CDR3 is 16 amino acids. Germline V gene data show CDR1 as SGHDT and CDR2 as YYEEEE. Drawing the rest from reference TRBV5-6 and TRBJ2-6, the complete variable domain is DAGVTQSPTHLIKTRGQQVTLRCSPKSGHDTVSWYQQALGQGPQFIFQYYEEEERQRGNFPDRFSGHQFPNYSSELNVNALLLGDSALYLCASSLWGTVVANVLTFGAGSRLTVL.

This clonotype has a handful of counts. V gene TRBV28 combines with J gene TRBJ1-4, with D uncertain. V was pared by 5 bases and J by 5 bases, with 15 bases between. Germline CDR1 reads MDHEN; CDR2 reads SYDVKM. The CDR3 runs 15 residues. This CDR3 reads CASSPPGRKNEKLFF. For the CDR3, the DNA is TGTGCCAGCAGTCCGCCGGGGAGAAAAAATGAAAAACTGTTTTTT.

This clonotype was seen a few times. This rearrangement joins TRBV20-1 to TRBJ1-6; no clear D. Trimming stripped 3 bases from V and 5 bases from J, with 2 bases between. The CDR3 has 11 residues. Germline-derived CDR1 and CDR2 are DFQATT and SNEGSKA (reference sequence). This CDR3 is CSASDNSPLHF. In DNA form, the CDR3 reads TGCAGTGCTAGTGATAATTCACCCCTCCACTTT.

At least ten counts were recorded for this clonotype. This chain joins TRBV7-9 and TRBJ2-3; TRBD2 might be the D (6 bases). This CDR3 is 16 amino acids long. Deletions cut 1 base from V and 1 base from J, with 12 bases between. Per the germline V gene, CDR1 is SEHNR and CDR2 is FQNEAQ (reference sequence). CDR3 sequence reads: CASSLDWAGRTDTQYF. The CDR3 bases are TGTGCCAGCAGCTTAGACTGGGCGGGGCGCACAGATACGCAGTATTTT.

There are a few counts of this clonotype. The rearrangement uses TRBV24-1 and TRBJ2-7, with D perhaps matching TRBD1 (5 bases). The CDR3 is 13 residues long. Trimming shortened V by 4 bases and J by 4 bases, and 10 bases separated the two germline ends. Germline V CDR1 and CDR2: KGHDR, SFDVKD. The DNA for the CDR3 is TGTGCCACCAGTGACCGGACAAAATACGAGCAGTACTTC. Translated, it gives CATSDRTKYEQYF.

This clonotype has a handful of counts. This sequence joins TRBV5-4 and TRBJ1-4, with TRBD1 matching 11 bases. The trim removed 0 bases at V and 7 bases at J, leaving 8 bases unmatched. Looked up from germline, CDR1 is SGHNT and CDR2 is YYREEE (reference sequence). The CDR3 has 17 residues. The chain's CDR3 is CASSLGGQGAGGEKLFF. CDR3 nucleotides: TGTGCCAGCAGCTTGGGAGGACAGGGGGCCGGAGGTGAAAAACTGTTTTTT.

This clonotype came up a few times. The rearrangement uses TRBV24-1 and TRBJ2-5; 8 nucleotides agree with TRBD1. V lost 5 bases and J lost 5; bases outside the gene matches: 6. The length of the CDR3 is 14 residues. Germline V CDR1 and CDR2: KGHDR, SFDVKD. CDR3 sequence reads: CATSAAGGAETQYF. Written as DNA, the CDR3 is TGTGCCACCAGTGCGGCAGGGGGCGCGGAGACCCAGTACTTC.

This clonotype occurred many times. The chain links TRBV20-1 to TRBJ2-5; TRBD2 matches at 13 bases. From germline, CDR1 is DFQATT and CDR2 SNEGSKA (reference sequence). CDR3 length: 14 residues. The V gene end was trimmed by 5 bases and the J gene end by 5 bases; junction bases not matched to a gene: 5. CDR3 sequence (DNA): TGCAGTGCTGATGGGACTAGCGGGACCGAGACCCAGTACTTC. It translates to CSADGTSGTETQYF.

The chain is built from TRBV19 and TRBJ2-7; 8 bases agree with TRBD1. V lost 7 bases, J lost 4 bases, and 6 bases stayed unmatched. The CDR3 runs to 13 residues. Germline CDR1 LNHDA, CDR2 SQIVND (reference sequence). This CDR3 is CASNTGTGYEQYF. The CDR3 bases are TGTGCCAGTAATACCGGGACAGGATACGAGCAGTACTTC.

This clonotype was observed a handful of times. The J gene is TRBJ2-7, the V gene TRBV20-1, with 9 bases aligning to TRBD2. J was trimmed by 6 bases and V by 1 base; bases with no gene match: 4. Germline V gives CDR1 DFQATT, CDR2 SNEGSKA (reference sequence). The CDR3 length is 13 residues. Here the CDR3 DNA reads TGCAGTGCTAGAGGGACTAGCGAGGGCGAGCAGTACTTC. Protein sequence: CSARGTSEGEQYF.